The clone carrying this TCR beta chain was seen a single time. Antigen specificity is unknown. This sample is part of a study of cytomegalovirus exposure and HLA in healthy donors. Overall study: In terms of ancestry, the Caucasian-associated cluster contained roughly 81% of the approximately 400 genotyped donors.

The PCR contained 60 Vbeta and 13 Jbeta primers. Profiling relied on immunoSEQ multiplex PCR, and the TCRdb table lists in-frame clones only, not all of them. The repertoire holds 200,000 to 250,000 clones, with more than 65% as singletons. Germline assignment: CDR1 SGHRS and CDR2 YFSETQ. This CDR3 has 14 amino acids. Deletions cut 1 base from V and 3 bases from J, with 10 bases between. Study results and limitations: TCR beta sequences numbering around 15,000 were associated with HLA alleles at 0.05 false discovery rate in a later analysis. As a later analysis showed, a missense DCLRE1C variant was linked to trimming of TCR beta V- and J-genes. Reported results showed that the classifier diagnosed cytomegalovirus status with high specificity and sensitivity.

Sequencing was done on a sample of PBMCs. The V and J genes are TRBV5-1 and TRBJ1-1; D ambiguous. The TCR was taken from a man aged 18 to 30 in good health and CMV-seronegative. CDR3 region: CASSLSTAYTEAFF. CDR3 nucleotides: TGCGCCAGCAGCTTGTCGACTGCGTACACTGAAGCTTTCTTT. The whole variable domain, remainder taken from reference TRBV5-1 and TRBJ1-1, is KAGVTQTPRYLIKTRGQQVTLSCSPISGHRSVSWYQQTPGQGLQFLFEYFSETQRNKGNFPGRFSGRQFSNSRSEMNVSTLELGDSALYLCASSLSTAYTEAFFGQGTRLTVV.